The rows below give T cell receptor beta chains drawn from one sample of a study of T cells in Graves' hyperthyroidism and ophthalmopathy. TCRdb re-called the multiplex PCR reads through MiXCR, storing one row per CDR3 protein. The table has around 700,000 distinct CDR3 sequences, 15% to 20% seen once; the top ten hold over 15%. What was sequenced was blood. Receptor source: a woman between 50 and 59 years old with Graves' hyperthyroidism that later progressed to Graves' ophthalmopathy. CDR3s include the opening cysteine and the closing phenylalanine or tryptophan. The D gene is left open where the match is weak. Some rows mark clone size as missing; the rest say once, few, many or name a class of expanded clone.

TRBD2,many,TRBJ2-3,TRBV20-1,TGCAGTGCTAGGGGACTAGCGGGGGACCTCACAGATACGCAGTATTTT,CSARGLAGDLTDTQYF
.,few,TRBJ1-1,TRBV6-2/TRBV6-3,TGTGCCTGCAGTGAAAGGGTTTTCGGGCCTGAAGCTTTCTTT,CACSERVFGPEAFF
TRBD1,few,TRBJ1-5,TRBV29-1,TGCAGCGTTAATGTGGGACAGGGTAATCAGCCCCAGCATTTT,CSVNVGQGNQPQHF
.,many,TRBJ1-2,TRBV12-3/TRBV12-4,TGTGCCAGCAGTTTAGGGGGCGCTGGGGGCTACACCTTC,CASSLGGAGGYTF
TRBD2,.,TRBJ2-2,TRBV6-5,TGTGCCAGCAGTTACTTTCTGCTAGCGGGGGTGCGGGGGGAGCTGTTTTTT,CASSYFLLAGVRGELFF
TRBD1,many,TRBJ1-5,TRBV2,TGTGCCAGCAGAGCGGACAGGTTGACAAATCAGCCCCAGCATTTT,CASRADRLTNQPQHF
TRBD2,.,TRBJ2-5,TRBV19,TGTGCCAGTAGCGACGGGGGGGGATTCCAGGAGACCCAGTACTTC,CASSDGGGFQETQYF
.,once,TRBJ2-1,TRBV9,TGTGCCAGCAGCCAAACCCCTCGGTACTATGAGGGGTACAATGAGCAGTTCTTC,CASSQTPRYYEGYNEQFF
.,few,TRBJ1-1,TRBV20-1,TGCAGTGCTAGTATTTTTCGGGTGGATGGCACTGAAGCTTTCTTT,CSASIFRVDGTEAFF
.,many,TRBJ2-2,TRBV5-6,TGTGCCAGCGGGGTTGGTGAGGCAACCGGGGAGCTGTTTTTT,CASGVGEATGELFF
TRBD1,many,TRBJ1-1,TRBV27,TGTGCCAGCAGTTCGTCCGGGACAGGGGGCATGAACACTGAAGCTTTCTTT,CASSSSGTGGMNTEAFF
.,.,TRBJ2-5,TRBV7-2,TGTGCCAGCAGCTCACAGGTCAGCCAAGAGACCCAGTACTTC,CASSSQVSQETQYF
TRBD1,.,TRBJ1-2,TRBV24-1,TGTGCCACCAGTGACCAAGGGACAGTCTATGGCTACACCTTC,CATSDQGTVYGYTF
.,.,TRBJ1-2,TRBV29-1,TGCAGCGTTGAAGAGGTGTCAGATCTTAACTATGGCTACACCTTC,CSVEEVSDLNYGYTF
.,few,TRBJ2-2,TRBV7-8,TGTGCCAGCAGCTTAGCACGCCGGACCGCGAACACCGGGGAGCTGTTTTTT,CASSLARRTANTGELFF
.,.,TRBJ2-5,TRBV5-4,TGTGCCATCTCGGCGGAGGGCCCCCAGTACTTC,CAISAEGPQYF
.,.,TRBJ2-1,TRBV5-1,TGCGCCAGCAGCTTGGAATTTATCGGGGATTCTATCAATGAGCAGTTCTTC,CASSLEFIGDSINEQFF
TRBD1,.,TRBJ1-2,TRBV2,TGTGCCAGCAGTGAATTTCGGGATGCAGGGGGGTATGGCTACACCTTC,CASSEFRDAGGYGYTF
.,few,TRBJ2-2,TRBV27,TGTGCCAGCAGTTTGTGGGGGGGCGCGTACACCGGGGAGCTGTTTTTT,CASSLWGGAYTGELFF
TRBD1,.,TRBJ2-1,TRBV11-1,TGTGCCAGCAGCTTATTTGAGACAGGGATTCGAAATGAGCAGTTCTTC,CASSLFETGIRNEQFF
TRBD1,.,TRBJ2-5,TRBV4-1,TGCGCCAGCAGCCATCCCGACAGGGGGCAAGAGACCCAGTACTTC,CASSHPDRGQETQYF
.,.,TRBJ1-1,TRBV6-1,TGTGCCAGCATCCTAAGGAGGGGGACTGAAGCTTTCTTT,CASILRRGTEAFF
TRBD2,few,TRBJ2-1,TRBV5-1,TGCGCCAGCAGCGCGGCGGGAGGTAGGGTGAGGTATTACAATGAGCAGTTCTTC,CASSAAGGRVRYYNEQFF
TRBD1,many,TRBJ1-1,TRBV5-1,TGCGCCAGCAGCGCCCAAACAGGGGAAAGGACTGAAGCTTTCTTT,CASSAQTGERTEAFF
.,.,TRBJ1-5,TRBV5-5,TGTGCTATCTGGGGTGAGAGCAATCAGCCCCAGCATTTT,CAIWGESNQPQHF
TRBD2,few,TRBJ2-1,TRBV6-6,TGTGCCAGCAGTTACGGTAGCGGGGCCTACAATGAGCAGTTCTTC,CASSYGSGAYNEQFF
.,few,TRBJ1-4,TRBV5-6,TGTGCCAGCAGCCACATCACATCGGCTAATGAAAAACTGTTTTTT,CASSHITSANEKLFF
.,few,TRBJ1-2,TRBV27,TGTGCCAGCAGTACCACGGACAGCCCTAACTATGGCTACACCTTC,CASSTTDSPNYGYTF
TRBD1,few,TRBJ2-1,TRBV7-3,TGTGCCAGCAGCCCCCCGAACAGGGGGGTCTCCAATGAGCAGTTCTTC,CASSPPNRGVSNEQFF
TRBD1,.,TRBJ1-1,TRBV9,TGTGCCAGCAGCGTAGCCCAGGGGGGGCACGGGGCCAACACTGAAGCTTTCTTT,CASSVAQGGHGANTEAFF
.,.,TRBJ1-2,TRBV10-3,TGTGCCATCAGCCAAGGGACATCGGCAGGCTACACCTTC,CAISQGTSAGYTF
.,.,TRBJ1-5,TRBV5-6,TGTGCCAGCAGCTTGAGAGTTATGGGCAATCAGCCCCAGCATTTT,CASSLRVMGNQPQHF
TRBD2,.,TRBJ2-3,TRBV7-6,TGTGCCAGCAGCCTGGGACTAGCGGGGCCTTCAGATACGCAGTATTTT,CASSLGLAGPSDTQYF
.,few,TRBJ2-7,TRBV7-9,TGTGCCAGTCTACGAGGGGAAGGCTACGAGCAGTACTTC,CASLRGEGYEQYF
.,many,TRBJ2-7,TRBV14,TGTGCCAGCAGCCAGGCTTTCTACGAGCAGTACTTC,CASSQAFYEQYF
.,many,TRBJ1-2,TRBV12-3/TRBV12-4,TGTGCCAGCAGTTTACAACTCCTGGCAGTCTATGGCTACACCTTC,CASSLQLLAVYGYTF
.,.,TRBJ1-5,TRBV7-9,TGTGCCAGCGGCTTAGGCCTAGGGGGGGCGTATAGCAATCAGCCCCAGCATTTT,CASGLGLGGAYSNQPQHF
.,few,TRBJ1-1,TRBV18,TGTGCCAGCTCCCTGACCGCAGGGGCTTTGAACACTGAAGCTTTCTTT,CASSLTAGALNTEAFF
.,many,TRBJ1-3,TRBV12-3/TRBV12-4,TGTGCCAGCTCCCTTTTCTCTGGAAACACCATATATTTT,CASSLFSGNTIYF
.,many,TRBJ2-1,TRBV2,TGTGCCAGCGTTGGGCTAATGAGCTCCTACAATGAGCAGTTCTTC,CASVGLMSSYNEQFF
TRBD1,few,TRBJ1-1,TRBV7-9,TGCGCCGTCCGACAGGGGACTAACACTGAAGCTTTCTTT,CAVRQGTNTEAFF
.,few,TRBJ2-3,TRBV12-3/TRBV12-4,TGTGCCAGCATCGGAGGGGGCGGCACAGATACGCAGTATTTT,CASIGGGGTDTQYF
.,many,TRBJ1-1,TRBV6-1,TGTGCCAGCTACAGATCGGACACTGAAGCTTTCTTT,CASYRSDTEAFF
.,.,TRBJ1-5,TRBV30,TGTGCCTGGACGACGCGAGGGGGAAGTGGCAATCAGCCCCAGCATTTT,CAWTTRGGSGNQPQHF
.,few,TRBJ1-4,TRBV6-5,TGTGCCAGCAGTTACTCGCCCGGGCTGCATGAAAAACTGTTTTTT,CASSYSPGLHEKLFF
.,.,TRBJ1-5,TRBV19,TGTGCCAGTAGCTGGACAACCTATAGCAATCAGCCCCAGCATTTT,CASSWTTYSNQPQHF
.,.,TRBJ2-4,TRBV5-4,TGTGCCAGCAGGGAGGGCCAGGGAAGTGAGGCCAAAAACATTCAGTACTTC,CASREGQGSEAKNIQYF
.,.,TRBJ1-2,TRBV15,TGTGCCACCAGCAGCGGAGTATTACAGAGGGGCTACACCTTC,CATSSGVLQRGYTF